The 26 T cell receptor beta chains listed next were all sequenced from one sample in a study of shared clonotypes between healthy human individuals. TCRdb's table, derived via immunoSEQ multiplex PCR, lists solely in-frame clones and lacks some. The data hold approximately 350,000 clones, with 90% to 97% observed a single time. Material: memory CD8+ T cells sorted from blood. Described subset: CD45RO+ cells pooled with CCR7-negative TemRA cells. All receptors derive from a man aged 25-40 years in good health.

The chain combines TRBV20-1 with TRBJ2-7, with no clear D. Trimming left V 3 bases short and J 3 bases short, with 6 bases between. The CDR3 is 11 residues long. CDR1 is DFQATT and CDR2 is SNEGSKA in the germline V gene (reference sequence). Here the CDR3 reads CSARKHYEQYF. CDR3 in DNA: TGCAGTGCTAGGAAACACTACGAGCAGTACTTC.

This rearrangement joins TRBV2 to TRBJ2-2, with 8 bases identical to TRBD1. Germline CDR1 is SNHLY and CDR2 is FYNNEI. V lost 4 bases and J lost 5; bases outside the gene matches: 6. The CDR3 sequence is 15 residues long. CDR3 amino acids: CASSGQGRGTGELFF. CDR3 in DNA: TGTGCCAGCAGTGGACAGGGGCGCGGGACCGGGGAGCTGTTTTTT.

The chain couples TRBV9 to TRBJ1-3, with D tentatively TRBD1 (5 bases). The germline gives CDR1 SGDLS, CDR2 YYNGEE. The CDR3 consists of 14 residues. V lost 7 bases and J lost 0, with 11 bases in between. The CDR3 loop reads CASAQGNSGNTIYF. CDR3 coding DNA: TGTGCCAGCGCCCAGGGAAACTCTGGAAACACCATATATTTT.

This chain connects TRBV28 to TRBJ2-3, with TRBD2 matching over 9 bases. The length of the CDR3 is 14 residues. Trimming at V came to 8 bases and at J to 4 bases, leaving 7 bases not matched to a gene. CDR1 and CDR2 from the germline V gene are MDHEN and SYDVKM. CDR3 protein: CASGSAGGADTQYF. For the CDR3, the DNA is TGTGCCAGCGGATCAGCGGGAGGCGCAGATACGCAGTATTTT.

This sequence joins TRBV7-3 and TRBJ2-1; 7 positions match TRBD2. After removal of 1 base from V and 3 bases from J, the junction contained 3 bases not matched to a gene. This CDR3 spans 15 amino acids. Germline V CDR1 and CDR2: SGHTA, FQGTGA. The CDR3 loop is CASSLRGRDYNEQFF. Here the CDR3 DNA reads TGTGCCAGCAGCTTAAGAGGGAGGGACTACAATGAGCAGTTCTTC.

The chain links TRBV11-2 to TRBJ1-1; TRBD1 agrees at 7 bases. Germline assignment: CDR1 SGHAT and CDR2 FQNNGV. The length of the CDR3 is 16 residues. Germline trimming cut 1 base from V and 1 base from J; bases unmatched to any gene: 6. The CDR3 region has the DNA TGTGCCAGCAGCTTAGGTTCAGGGGGAGGGAACACTGAAGCTTTCTTT. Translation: CASSLGSGGGNTEAFF.

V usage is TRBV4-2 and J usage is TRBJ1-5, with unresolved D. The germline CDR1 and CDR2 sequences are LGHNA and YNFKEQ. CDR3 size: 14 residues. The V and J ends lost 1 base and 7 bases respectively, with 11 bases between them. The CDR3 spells CASSQGYGGQPQHF. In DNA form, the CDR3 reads TGTGCCAGCAGCCAAGGGTACGGAGGGCAGCCCCAGCATTTT.

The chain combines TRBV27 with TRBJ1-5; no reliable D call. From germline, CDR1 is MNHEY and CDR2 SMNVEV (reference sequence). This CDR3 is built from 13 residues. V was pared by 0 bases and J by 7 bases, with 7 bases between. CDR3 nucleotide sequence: TGTGCCAGCAGTTTATCTGTGGGGCAGCCCCAGCATTTT. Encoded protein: CASSLSVGQPQHF.

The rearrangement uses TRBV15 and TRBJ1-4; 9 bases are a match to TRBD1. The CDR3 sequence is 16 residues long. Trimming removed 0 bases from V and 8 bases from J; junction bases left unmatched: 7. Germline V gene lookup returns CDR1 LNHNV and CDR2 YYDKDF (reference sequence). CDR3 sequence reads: CATSRDLGTGIEKLFF. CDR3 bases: TGTGCCACCAGCAGAGATCTCGGGACAGGGATCGAAAAACTGTTTTTT.

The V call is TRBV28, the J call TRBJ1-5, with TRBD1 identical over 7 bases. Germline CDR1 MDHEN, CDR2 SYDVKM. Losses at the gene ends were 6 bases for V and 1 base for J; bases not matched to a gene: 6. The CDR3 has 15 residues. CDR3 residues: CASRNQGGSNQPQHF. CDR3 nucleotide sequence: TGTGCCAGCAGAAATCAGGGGGGGAGCAATCAGCCCCAGCATTTT. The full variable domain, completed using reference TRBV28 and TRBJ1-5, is DVKVTQSSRYLVKRTGEKVFLECVQDMDHENMFWYRQDPGLGLRLIYFSYDVKMKEKGDIPEGYSVSREKKERFSLILESASTNQTSMYLCASRNQGGSNQPQHFGDGTRLSIL.

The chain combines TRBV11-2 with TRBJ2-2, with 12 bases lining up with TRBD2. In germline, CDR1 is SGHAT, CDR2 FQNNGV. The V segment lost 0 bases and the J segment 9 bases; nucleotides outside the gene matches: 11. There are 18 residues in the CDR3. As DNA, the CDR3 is TGTGCCAGCAGCTTAGAGGGACCGGGACTAGCGGGTAGAAGGGAGCTGTTTTTT. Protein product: CASSLEGPGLAGRRELFF. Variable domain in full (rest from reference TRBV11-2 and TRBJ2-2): EAGVAQSPRYKIIEKRQSVAFWCNPISGHATLYWYQQILGQGPKLLIQFQNNGVVDDSQLPKDRFSAERLKGVDSTLKIQPAKLEDSAVYLCASSLEGPGLAGRRELFFGEGSRLTVL.

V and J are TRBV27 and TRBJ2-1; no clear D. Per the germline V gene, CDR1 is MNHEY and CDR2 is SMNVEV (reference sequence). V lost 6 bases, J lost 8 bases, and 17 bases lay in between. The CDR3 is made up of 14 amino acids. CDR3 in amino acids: CASSPERGRHEQFF. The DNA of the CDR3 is TGTGCCAGCAGCCCGGAGAGAGGCAGGCATGAGCAGTTCTTC.

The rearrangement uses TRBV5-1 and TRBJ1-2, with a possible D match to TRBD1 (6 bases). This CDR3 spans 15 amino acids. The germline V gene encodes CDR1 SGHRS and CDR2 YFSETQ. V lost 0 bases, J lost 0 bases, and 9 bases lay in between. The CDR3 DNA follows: TGCGCCAGCAGCTTGGGGGGGCCCCCTAACTATGGCTACACCTTC. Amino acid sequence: CASSLGGPPNYGYTF. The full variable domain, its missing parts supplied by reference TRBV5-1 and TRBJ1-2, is KAGVTQTPRYLIKTRGQQVTLSCSPISGHRSVSWYQQTPGQGLQFLFEYFSETQRNKGNFPGRFSGRQFSNSRSEMNVSTLELGDSALYLCASSLGGPPNYGYTFGSGTRLTVV.

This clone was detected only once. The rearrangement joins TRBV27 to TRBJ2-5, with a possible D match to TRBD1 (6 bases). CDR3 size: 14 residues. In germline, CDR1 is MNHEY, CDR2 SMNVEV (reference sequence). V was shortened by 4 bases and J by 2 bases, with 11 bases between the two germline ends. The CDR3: CASSSQGLQETQYF. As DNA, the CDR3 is TGTGCCAGCAGTTCACAGGGTTTACAAGAGACCCAGTACTTC.

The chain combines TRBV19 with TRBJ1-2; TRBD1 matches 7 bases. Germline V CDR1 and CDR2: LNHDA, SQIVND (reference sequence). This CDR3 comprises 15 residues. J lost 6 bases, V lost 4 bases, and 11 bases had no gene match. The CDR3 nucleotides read TGTGCCAGTAGTACACTGGACAGGAGTCTCGATGGCTACACCTTC. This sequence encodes CASSTLDRSLDGYTF.

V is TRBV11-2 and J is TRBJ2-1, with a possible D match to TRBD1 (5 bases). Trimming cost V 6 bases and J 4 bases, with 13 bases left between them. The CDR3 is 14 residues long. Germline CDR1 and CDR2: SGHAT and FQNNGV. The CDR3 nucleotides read TGTGCCAGCAGACAGGCCATCCAGTACAATGAGCAGTTCTTC. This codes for CASRQAIQYNEQFF.

The CDR3 loop is CAVRGSSYEQYF. For the CDR3, the DNA is TGTGCGGTACGAGGGAGCTCCTACGAGCAGTACTTC. The V call is TRBV28, the J call TRBJ2-7, with D perhaps TRBD2 (5 bases). The CDR3 covers 12 residues. Germline V gene lookup returns CDR1 MDHEN and CDR2 SYDVKM.

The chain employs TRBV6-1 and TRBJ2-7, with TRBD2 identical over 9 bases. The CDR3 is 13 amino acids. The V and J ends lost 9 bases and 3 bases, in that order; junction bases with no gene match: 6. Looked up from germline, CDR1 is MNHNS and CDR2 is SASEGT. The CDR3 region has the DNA TGTGCCAGTTCTAGCGGGAACTTCTACGAGCAGTACTTC. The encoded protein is CASSSGNFYEQYF.

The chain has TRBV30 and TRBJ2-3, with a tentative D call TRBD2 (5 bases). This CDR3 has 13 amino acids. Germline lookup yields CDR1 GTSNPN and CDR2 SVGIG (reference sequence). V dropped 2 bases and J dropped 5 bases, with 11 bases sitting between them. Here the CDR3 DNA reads TGTGCCTGGAGTCGCCGGGGTCTAGATACGCAGTATTTT. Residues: CAWSRRGLDTQYF. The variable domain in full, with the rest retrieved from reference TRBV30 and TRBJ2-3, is SQTIHQWPATLVQPVGSPLSLECTVEGTSNPNLYWYRQAAGRGLQLLFYSVGIGQISSEVPQNLSASRPQDRQFILSSKKLLLSDSGFYLCAWSRRGLDTQYFGPGTRLTVL.

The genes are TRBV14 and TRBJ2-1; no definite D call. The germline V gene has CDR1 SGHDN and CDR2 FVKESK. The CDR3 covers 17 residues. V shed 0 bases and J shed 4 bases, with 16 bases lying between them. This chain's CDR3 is CASSQEVLAELYNEQFF. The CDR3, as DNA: TGTGCCAGCAGCCAAGAGGTACTGGCGGAGCTATACAATGAGCAGTTCTTC. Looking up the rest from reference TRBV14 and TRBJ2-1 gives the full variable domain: EAGVTQFPSHSVIEKGQTVTLRCDPISGHDNLYWYRRVMGKEIKFLLHFVKESKQDESGMPNNRFLAERTGGTYSTLKVQPAELEDSGVYFCASSQEVLAELYNEQFFGPGTRLTVL.

The CDR3 region is CASSHIDRNTEAFF. CDR3 sequence (DNA): TGTGCCAGCAGTCATATCGACAGGAACACTGAAGCTTTCTTT. This rearrangement joins TRBV6-1 to TRBJ1-1, with D possibly being TRBD1 (5 bases). V was cut by 5 bases and J by 1 base, with 11 bases left in between. Germline lookup yields CDR1 MNHNS and CDR2 SASEGT. The CDR3 totals 14 residues.

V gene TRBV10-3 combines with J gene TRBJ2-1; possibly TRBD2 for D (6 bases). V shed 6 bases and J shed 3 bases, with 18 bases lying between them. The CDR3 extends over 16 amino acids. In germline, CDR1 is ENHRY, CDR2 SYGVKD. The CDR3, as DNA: TGTGCCATCAGGACCTATAGCGGAGAAAACTACAATGAGCAGTTCTTC. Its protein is CAIRTYSGENYNEQFF.

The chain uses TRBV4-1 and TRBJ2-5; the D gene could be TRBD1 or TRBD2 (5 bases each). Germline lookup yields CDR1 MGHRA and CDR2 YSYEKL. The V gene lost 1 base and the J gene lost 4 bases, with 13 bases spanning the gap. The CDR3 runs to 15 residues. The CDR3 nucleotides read TGCGCCAGCAGCCAAGGGGGGTCGGGCGTAGAGACCCAGTACTTC. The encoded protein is CASSQGGSGVETQYF.

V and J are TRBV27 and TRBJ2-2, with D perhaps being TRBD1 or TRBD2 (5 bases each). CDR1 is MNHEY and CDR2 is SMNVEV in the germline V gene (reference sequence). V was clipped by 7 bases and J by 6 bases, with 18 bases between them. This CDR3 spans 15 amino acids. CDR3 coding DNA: TGTGCCAGCAAAAAGGTGGGGGAGACGGCCGGGGAGCTGTTTTTT. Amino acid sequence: CASKKVGETAGELFF.

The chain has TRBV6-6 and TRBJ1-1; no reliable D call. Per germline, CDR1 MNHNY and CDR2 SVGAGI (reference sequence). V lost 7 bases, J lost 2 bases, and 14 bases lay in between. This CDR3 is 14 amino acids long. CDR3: CASIGVGRNTEAFF. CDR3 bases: TGTGCCAGCATCGGGGTAGGTAGAAACACTGAAGCTTTCTTT.

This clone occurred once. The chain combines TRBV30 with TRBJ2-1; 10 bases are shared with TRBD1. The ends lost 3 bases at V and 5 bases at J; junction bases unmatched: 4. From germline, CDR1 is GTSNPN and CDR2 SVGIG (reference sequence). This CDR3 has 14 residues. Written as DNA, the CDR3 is TGTGCCTGGAGCCGACAGGGGGCGCACAATGAGCAGTTCTTC. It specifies CAWSRQGAHNEQFF. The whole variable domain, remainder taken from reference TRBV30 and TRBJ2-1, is SQTIHQWPATLVQPVGSPLSLECTVEGTSNPNLYWYRQAAGRGLQLLFYSVGIGQISSEVPQNLSASRPQDRQFILSSKKLLLSDSGFYLCAWSRQGAHNEQFFGPGTRLTVL.